Below are 2 T cell receptor beta chains sequenced from a single sample in a study of tumor-infiltrating lymphocytes in primary liver carcinoma. TCR beta cDNA came from about 470 ng total RNA, primed with a constant-region primer. Slightly modified ARM-PCR, run as three nested multiplex PCR rounds, produced the TCR beta libraries. Forward primers for TRBV1-TRBV30 and a C-beta reverse primer served the first two PCR rounds, at about 9 cycles each. One entry per CDR3 protein results from TCRdb running MiXCR on the multiplex PCR reads. The repertoire holds approximately 330,000 distinct CDR3 sequences, with about 61% as singletons. Blood RNA came from unsorted whole blood; germline DNA was also extracted. The sample comprised peripheral blood. All receptors come from a man aged 40-49 years with primary liver carcinoma and hepatitis B virus infection.

A remark on this clonotype: The final CDR3 position lacks the conserved phenylalanine or tryptophan, pointing to a likely read error. The chain joins TRBV6-2 or TRBV6-3 to TRBJ2-5, with D perhaps TRBD1 or TRBD2 (5 bases each). This CDR3 has 17 residues. Deletions cut 6 bases from V and 4 bases from J, with 24 bases between. CDR1 MNHEY and CDR2 SVGEGT come from the germline V gene. In DNA form, the CDR3 reads TGTGCCAGCAGCTATGGGTCGGGGCACACAATGGGAGAGACCCAGTACTCC. Translating it yields CASSYGSGHTMGETQYS.

The chain couples TRBV6-1 to TRBJ2-1; D is unresolved. The V and J ends lost 8 bases and 4 bases respectively, with 15 bases between them. The CDR3 sequence is 14 residues long. Germline loops: CDR1 MNHNS, CDR2 SASEGT. CDR3 region: CASGVARKYNEQFF. The CDR3 DNA reads as TGTGCCAGCGGGGTCGCAAGAAAATACAATGAGCAGTTCTTC.